A single sample gave rise to the 25 T cell receptor beta chains below, sequenced in a study of blood T cells in healthy people across ages. The second PCR ran 7 to 11 cycles with a sample-barcoded 5' primer and J-beta primers. TCRdb processed the 5' RACE reads anew with MiXCR; each CDR3 protein has one entry. The sample includes approximately 1.5 million distinct CDR3 sequences, about 35% seen only once; the top ten take 11%. Material for sequencing was blood. The receptors come from a woman in her thirties in good health.

This chain links TRBV20-1 with TRBJ1-5; possible D gene TRBD1, 6 bases. CDR1 and CDR2 (germline): DFQATT, SNEGSKA (reference sequence). CDR3 length: 12 residues. V gave up 5 bases and J gave up 7 bases, with 12 bases separating them. The CDR3: CSADTGTQPQHF. The CDR3 region has the DNA TGCAGTGCTGACACAGGGACCCAGCCCCAGCATTTT.

Comments on this clonotype: A read error may be the cause here, since a much bigger clone is one base away. J is TRBJ1-4 and V is TRBV29-1; possibly TRBD1 for D (5 bases). Looked up from germline, CDR1 is SQVTM and CDR2 is ANQGSEA. The CDR3 is made up of 14 amino acids. The CDR3 loop is CSVGTGGTNQKRFF. Written as DNA, the CDR3 is TGCAGCGTCGGCACTGGTGGGACTAATCAAAAACGGTTTTTT.

The CDR3 region has the DNA TGTGCCAGCCAACTAACTAGCGGGGGGGCCGAGACCCAGTACTTC. Translation gives CASQLTSGGAETQYF. The rearrangement joins TRBV3-1 to TRBJ2-5; 13 bases line up with TRBD2. Per the germline V gene, CDR1 is LGHDT and CDR2 is YNNKEL (reference sequence). V shed 8 bases and J 5 bases; nucleotides not matched to a gene: 8. The length of the CDR3 is 15 residues.

The V gene is TRBV20-1, the J gene TRBJ2-2; D call uncertain. Deletions cut 5 bases from V and 2 bases from J, with 15 bases between. The CDR3 covers 15 residues. From germline, CDR1 is DFQATT and CDR2 SNEGSKA (reference sequence). CDR3 loop: CSAQGRRTNTGELFF. In DNA, the CDR3 is TGCAGTGCTCAAGGGCGACGAACCAACACCGGGGAGCTGTTTTTT.

This clonotype was recorded a few times. The chain links TRBV20-1 to TRBJ2-3, with TRBD2 matching 12 bases. Unmatched junction bases numbered 9, after V lost 2 bases and J lost 6 bases. The CDR3 is made up of 16 amino acids. From germline, CDR1 is DFQATT and CDR2 SNEGSKA (reference sequence). The CDR3 DNA reads TGCAGTGCTAGACCCCTTTCTAGCGGGAGGGGCGATACGCAGTATTTT. Translation gives CSARPLSSGRGDTQYF.

This clonotype was counted many times. The V and J genes are TRBV28 and TRBJ2-1, with D maybe TRBD2 (5 bases). The V gene's germline CDR1 is MDHEN and CDR2 SYDVKM. This CDR3 has 14 amino acids. The ends were cut back, 6 bases at V and 5 bases at J, with 14 bases in the middle. The CDR3 coding sequence is TGTGCCAGCAGCGACTTTACTAGGAACAATGAGCAGTTCTTC. The encoded protein is CASSDFTRNNEQFF.

The chain combines TRBV28 with TRBJ2-5; 8 positions agree with TRBD2. Germline trimming cut 1 base from V and 1 base from J; bases unmatched to any gene: 11. The V gene's germline CDR1 is MDHEN and CDR2 SYDVKM. This CDR3 has 18 amino acids. The CDR3 is CASSLLGLGEGGQETQYF. The CDR3 DNA is TGTGCCAGCAGTTTATTGGGACTAGGCGAAGGAGGCCAAGAGACCCAGTACTTC.

Of note for this clonotype: The junction departs from germline at one end; a sequencing error may be responsible. The CDR3 DNA reads as TGCAGCGTTGCCGAGAATGGGCAGTTCTTC. Translating it yields CSVAENGQFF. The chain combines TRBV29-1 with TRBJ2-1; D is uncertain. The CDR3 loop spans 10 amino acids. Per the germline V gene, CDR1 is SQVTM and CDR2 is ANQGSEA.

The CDR3 coding sequence is TGCAGTGCTAGAGATCGGGGACAGGGCAACCTCCAGGAGACCCAGTACTTC. Translation gives CSARDRGQGNLQETQYF. V usage is TRBV20-1 and J usage is TRBJ2-5, with 9 bases that match TRBD1. The CDR3 is 17 residues long. The V gene end was trimmed by 0 bases and the J gene end by 5 bases; junction bases not matched to a gene: 13. Germline V gene data show CDR1 as DFQATT and CDR2 as SNEGSKA (reference sequence).

This clonotype has a handful of counts. Here the CDR3 DNA reads TGTGCCAGCAGTTCGGCAGCCAACTATGGCTACACCTTC. This codes for CASSSAANYGYTF. The V and J genes are TRBV6-4 and TRBJ1-2; D remains ambiguous. This CDR3 contains 13 residues. CDR1 and CDR2 from the germline V gene are MRHNA and SNTAGT. The germline V and J ends were trimmed by 5 bases and 2 bases, with 9 bases remaining between them.

The V and J genes are TRBV11-2 and TRBJ2-3; 7 nucleotides align to TRBD2. The CDR3 covers 18 residues. Trimming at V came to 1 base and at J to 6 bases, leaving 16 bases not matched to a gene. Germline assignment: CDR1 SGHAT and CDR2 FQNNGV. The CDR3 sequence is CASSLVSPRGGGGDTQYF. The CDR3 coding sequence is TGTGCCAGCAGCTTAGTTAGTCCCCGCGGGGGAGGAGGGGATACGCAGTATTTT.

This clonotype occurred a few times. This chain links TRBV12-3 or TRBV12-4 with TRBJ1-5, with a weak D call TRBD1 (6 bases). There are 13 residues in the CDR3. Trimming left V 4 bases short and J 3 bases short, with 7 bases between. Here the CDR3 DNA reads TGTGCCAGCAGTTGGGACATCAATCAGCCCCAGCATTTT. Translated, it gives CASSWDINQPQHF.

The chain couples TRBV7-8 to TRBJ2-5, with D perhaps being TRBD1 or TRBD2 (6 bases each). The germline V gene encodes CDR1 SGHVS and CDR2 FQNEAQ. This CDR3 is built from 14 residues. V was shortened by 4 bases and J by 7 bases, with 16 bases between the two germline ends. In DNA, the CDR3 is TGTGCCAGCAGCTCCCGGGGGCCCGGTGGGACCCAGTACTTC. It encodes CASSSRGPGGTQYF.

The V and J genes are TRBV20-1 and TRBJ2-5; no firm D call. Per the germline V gene, CDR1 is DFQATT and CDR2 is SNEGSKA (reference sequence). The CDR3 is 14 residues long. Trimming removed 3 bases at V and 2 bases at J, with 13 bases between. The CDR3 DNA follows: TGCAGTGCTAGGGCCACTCGGCGGCAAGAGACCCAGTACTTC. Translating gives CSARATRRQETQYF.

Details on this clonotype: The junction departs from germline at one end; a sequencing error may be responsible. The chain joins TRBV10-1 to TRBJ2-2, with D hard to call. CDR1 and CDR2 from the germline V gene are WNHNN and SYGVQD (reference sequence). The CDR3 is made up of 14 amino acids. The CDR3 reads CAGSEVRYTGELFF. The CDR3 coding sequence is TGCGCCGGCAGTGAGGTCCGGTACACCGGGGAGCTGTTTTTT.

The table lists this clonotype with a few counts. The rearrangement links TRBV18 to TRBJ2-7; D is possibly TRBD1 (5 bases). The CDR3 length is 13 residues. Trimming removed 3 bases at V and 3 bases at J, with 9 bases between. Germline CDR1 and CDR2: KGHSH and LQKENI. This chain's CDR3 is CASSPAGNYEQYF. The DNA for the CDR3 is TGTGCCAGCTCACCGGCAGGGAACTACGAGCAGTACTTC.

The rearrangement joins TRBV20-1 to TRBJ2-3; 12 bases agree with TRBD2. V shed 7 bases, J shed 7 bases, and the junction held 9 bases outside the gene matches. Germline V gene lookup returns CDR1 DFQATT and CDR2 SNEGSKA (reference sequence). The CDR3 totals 14 residues. The CDR3 region is CSGEASGRANTQYF. CDR3 in DNA: TGCAGTGGGGAGGCTAGCGGGAGGGCAAATACGCAGTATTTT.

This clonotype appeared a few times. The genes are TRBV5-1 and TRBJ2-1, with TRBD1 identical over 7 bases. V was clipped by 7 bases and J by 4 bases; unmatched bases: 5. CDR1 is SGHRS, CDR2 YFSETQ, per germline. The CDR3 contains 13 residues. In nucleotides, the CDR3 is TGCGCCAGCGGTCAACAGGGGTACAATGAGCAGTTCTTC. Translating it yields CASGQQGYNEQFF.

This chain joins TRBV20-1 and TRBJ2-5; D is possibly TRBD1 or TRBD2 (6 bases each). Germline values: CDR1 DFQATT, CDR2 SNEGSKA (reference sequence). V was clipped by 5 bases and J by 5 bases, with 21 bases between them. This CDR3 region has 15 residues. The CDR3 spells CSAPRGSGREETQYF. In DNA, the CDR3 is TGCAGTGCTCCTAGGGGGTCGGGACGGGAGGAGACCCAGTACTTC.

Note on this clonotype: One junction end disagrees with the germline gene, perhaps due to a read error. V gene TRBV24-1 combines with J gene TRBJ2-1, with 8 bases that match TRBD2. CDR1 is KGHDR, CDR2 SFDVKD, per germline. This CDR3 comprises 16 residues. The CDR3 coding sequence is TGTGCCACCAGTCCCCGTACCGGGACTAGTATCTATGAGCGGTTCTTC. This codes for CATSPRTGTSIYERFF.

The chain carries TRBV20-1 and TRBJ2-1; unclear D gene. The CDR3 runs 13 residues. V was cut by 7 bases and J by 0 bases, with 10 bases left in between. Germline assignment: CDR1 DFQATT and CDR2 SNEGSKA (reference sequence). CDR3 sequence reads: CSVRESSYNEQFF. CDR3 DNA: TGCAGTGTCCGAGAAAGCTCCTACAATGAGCAGTTCTTC.

The CDR3 DNA follows: TGTGCCAGCAGCCCTCCAACCGGGGCAGGCACTGAAGCTTTCTTT. Translation: CASSPPTGAGTEAFF. The rearrangement uses TRBV7-9 and TRBJ1-1, with D possibly matching TRBD1 (5 bases). The V gene lost 5 bases and the J gene lost 4 bases, with 17 bases spanning the gap. This CDR3 is 15 amino acids long. CDR1 is SEHNR and CDR2 is FQNEAQ in the germline V gene (reference sequence).

V gene TRBV5-1 combines with J gene TRBJ2-2, with D perhaps matching TRBD2 (6 bases). CDR3 length equals 17 residues. Germline V lookup: CDR1 SGHRS, CDR2 YFSETQ. V was clipped by 1 base and J by 4 bases, with 17 bases between them. The CDR3 nucleotides read TGCGCCAGCAGCTTGTGGGTAACGGGAGACAGCACCGGGGAGCTGTTTTTT. It specifies CASSLWVTGDSTGELFF. Full variable domain (missing parts from reference TRBV5-1 and TRBJ2-2): KAGVTQTPRYLIKTRGQQVTLSCSPISGHRSVSWYQQTPGQGLQFLFEYFSETQRNKGNFPGRFSGRQFSNSRSEMNVSTLELGDSALYLCASSLWVTGDSTGELFFGEGSRLTVL.

The CDR3 spells CASSPLAGGTDNEQFF. CDR3 sequence (DNA): TGTGCCAGCAGTCCACTAGCGGGAGGCACTGACAATGAGCAGTTCTTC. The V and J genes are TRBV6-4 and TRBJ2-1, with 12 bases identical to TRBD2. The CDR3 length is 16 residues. With 5 bases clipped from V and 5 bases from J, the junction kept 7 bases outside the gene matches. CDR1 is MRHNA and CDR2 is SNTAGT in the germline V gene.

This clonotype was observed a few times. The rearrangement joins TRBV7-9 to TRBJ1-2; D is perhaps TRBD1 (5 bases). There are 15 residues in the CDR3. Germline values: CDR1 SEHNR, CDR2 FQNEAQ (reference sequence). V was shortened by 5 bases and J by 6 bases, with 19 bases between the two germline ends. Written as DNA, the CDR3 is TGTGCCAGCAGCCCCCGGACGGCCGGGGGGGATGGCTACACCTTC. Protein sequence: CASSPRTAGGDGYTF.